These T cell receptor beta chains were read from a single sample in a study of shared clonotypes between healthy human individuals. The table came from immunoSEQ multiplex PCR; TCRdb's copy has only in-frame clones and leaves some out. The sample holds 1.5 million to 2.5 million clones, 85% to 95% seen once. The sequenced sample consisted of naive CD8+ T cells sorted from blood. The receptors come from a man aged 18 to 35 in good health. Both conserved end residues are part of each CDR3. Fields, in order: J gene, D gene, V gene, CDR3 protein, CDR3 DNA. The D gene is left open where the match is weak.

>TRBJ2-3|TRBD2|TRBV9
CASGGSGSVDTQYF
TGTGCCAGCGGGGGGAGCGGGAGCGTAGATACGCAGTATTTT
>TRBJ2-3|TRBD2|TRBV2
CASSEEGGLAESTDTQYF
TGTGCCAGCAGTGAAGAAGGGGGACTAGCGGAGAGCACAGATACGCAGTATTTT
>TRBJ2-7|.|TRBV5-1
CASSLVVSPDYEQYF
TGCGCCAGCAGCTTGGTAGTATCCCCCGACTACGAGCAGTACTTC
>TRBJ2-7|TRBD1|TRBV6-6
CASSRTGPSYEQYF
TGTGCCAGCAGTCGGACAGGTCCCTCCTACGAGCAGTACTTC
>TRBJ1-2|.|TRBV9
CASSERIYGYTF
TGTGCCAGCAGCGAAAGAATCTATGGCTACACCTTC
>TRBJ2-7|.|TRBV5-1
CASSPDSTYEQYF
TGCGCCAGCAGCCCGGACAGCACCTACGAGCAGTACTTC
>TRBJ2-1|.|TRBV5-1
CASSYLPYNEQFF
TGCGCCAGCAGCTACCTACCCTACAATGAGCAGTTCTTC
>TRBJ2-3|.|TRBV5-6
CASSLGWADTQYF
TGTGCCAGCAGCTTGGGGTGGGCAGATACGCAGTATTTT
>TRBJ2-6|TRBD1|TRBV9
CASSLQGGLSSGANVLTF
TGTGCCAGCAGCCTACAGGGGGGCCTTAGCTCTGGGGCCAACGTCCTGACTTTC
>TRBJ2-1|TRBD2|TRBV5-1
CASKGLAGGNEQFF
TGCGCCAGCAAAGGTCTAGCGGGAGGCAATGAGCAGTTCTTC
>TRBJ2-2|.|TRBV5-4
CASSFYGRAGDANTGELFF
TGTGCCAGCAGCTTTTATGGGCGCGCAGGGGACGCGAACACCGGGGAGCTGTTTTTT
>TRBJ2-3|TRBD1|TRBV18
CASSPGQGSDTQYF
TGTGCCAGCTCACCGGGACAGGGGTCAGATACGCAGTATTTT
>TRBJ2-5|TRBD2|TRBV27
CASSHGASGSIQETQYF
TGTGCCAGCAGTCACGGGGCTAGCGGGTCAATTCAAGAGACCCAGTACTTC
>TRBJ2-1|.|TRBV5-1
CASSLTTAYYNEQFF
TGCGCCAGCAGCTTAACCACAGCTTATTACAATGAGCAGTTCTTC
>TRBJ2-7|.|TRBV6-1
CASSLYEQYF
TGTGCCAGCAGCCTCTACGAGCAGTACTTC
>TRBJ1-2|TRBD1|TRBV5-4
CASGDSLYGYTF
TGTGCCAGCGGGGACAGCCTTTATGGCTACACCTTC
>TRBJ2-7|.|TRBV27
CASSLTGSGYEQYF
TGTGCCAGCAGTCTCACGGGCTCGGGGTACGAGCAGTACTTC
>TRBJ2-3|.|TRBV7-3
CASSLHGSSTDTQYF
TGTGCCAGCAGCTTACACGGGTCCAGCACAGATACGCAGTATTTT
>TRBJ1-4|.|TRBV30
CAWSASTNEKLFF
TGTGCCTGGAGTGCATCAACTAATGAAAAACTGTTTTTT
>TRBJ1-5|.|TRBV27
CASSFGGEQPQHF
TGTGCCAGCAGTTTTGGCGGGGAACAGCCCCAGCATTTT